The 31 T cell receptor beta chains below all came from one sample that was sequenced in a study of CD8 T cells in ankylosing spondylitis (TCRdb year 2017). Summary of the overall study and its limitations: A TCR beta motif of eight highly homologous amino acid variants appeared characteristic of blood from ankylosing spondylitis patients.

To prepare the library, 5' RACE was applied. TCRdb records Illumina HiSeq 2500 as the sequencer. TCRdb passed the public sequencing reads through fastp at Q25 and MiXCR, retaining productive beta sequences. Rows are combined by CDR3 protein, so each entry shows the most common genes and DNA. This sample holds just under 550,000 distinct CDR3 sequences; roughly 13% were observed only once. The top ten clonotypes cover over 6.5% of the sample. No antigen has been assigned to these receptors. Specimen: blood, either unsorted or a sorted T cell fraction (not recorded which). The receptor set was obtained from a male donor with ankylosing spondylitis.

This clonotype was seen ten or more times. This chain connects TRBV19 to TRBJ2-2, with D unresolved. The CDR3 sequence is 14 residues long. The V and J ends lost 8 bases and 1 base respectively, with 11 bases between them. Germline V lookup: CDR1 LNHDA, CDR2 SQIVND (reference sequence). The CDR3 loop reads CASLGRKNTGELFF. DNA of the CDR3: TGTGCCAGTCTAGGCAGGAAGAACACCGGGGAGCTGTTTTTT.

This clonotype was counted ten times or more. The chain carries TRBV3-1 and TRBJ1-2; no definite D call. Germline V gene sequence: CDR1 LGHDT, CDR2 YNNKEL (reference sequence). V lost 1 base, J lost 4 bases, and 13 bases lay in between. This CDR3 has 15 residues. CDR3 in amino acids: CASSQGPLGGYGYTF. The CDR3 DNA sequence: TGTGCCAGCAGCCAAGGCCCTCTGGGAGGCTATGGCTACACCTTC.

This clonotype was counted ten times or more. The chain is built from TRBV3-1 and TRBJ1-5; TRBD1 agrees at 7 bases. The CDR3 spans 14 residues. The germline V gene encodes CDR1 LGHDT and CDR2 YNNKEL (reference sequence). The trim removed 4 bases at V and 3 bases at J, leaving 3 bases unmatched. CDR3 nucleotide sequence: TGTGCCAGCAGCCCAAGGGGGCTCAATCAGCCCCAGCATTTT. Protein product: CASSPRGLNQPQHF.

This clonotype was detected ten times or more. CDR3 nucleotides: TGTGCCAGCAGCCGTTCGGACACCGGGGAGCTGTTTTTT. Translating it yields CASSRSDTGELFF. V usage is TRBV3-1 and J usage is TRBJ2-2, with D unresolved. The germline V and J ends were trimmed by 4 bases and 3 bases, with 6 bases remaining between them. CDR1 and CDR2 (germline): LGHDT, YNNKEL (reference sequence). There are 13 residues in the CDR3.

This clonotype was counted a few times. The chain couples TRBV14 to TRBJ1-2; 10 nucleotides line up with TRBD1. V was pared by 1 base and J by 4 bases, with 3 bases of the junction left unmatched. This CDR3 has 15 amino acids. Germline-derived CDR1 and CDR2 are SGHDN and FVKESK. Written as DNA, the CDR3 is TGTGCCAGCAGCCAAGCCGGGACAGGGGTCTATGGCTACACCTTC. It codes for CASSQAGTGVYGYTF.

The table lists this clonotype with many counts. The V gene is TRBV5-1, the J gene TRBJ2-7; TRBD2 agrees at 11 bases. The junction had 7 bases not matched to a gene; V was cut back by 0 bases and J by 5 bases. CDR3 length: 16 amino acids. In germline, CDR1 is SGHRS, CDR2 YFSETQ. This CDR3 is CASSLDRLAGGNEQYF. The CDR3 bases are TGCGCCAGCAGCTTGGATCGTCTAGCGGGAGGTAACGAGCAGTACTTC.

This clonotype has more than one count but fewer than ten. V and J are TRBV14 and TRBJ2-5; no reliable D call. The CDR3 covers 13 residues. Germline V gene sequence: CDR1 SGHDN, CDR2 FVKESK. The V gene lost 4 bases and the J gene lost 5 bases, with 11 bases spanning the gap. The CDR3 is CASSRQAWETQYF. CDR3 bases: TGTGCCAGCAGCCGTCAGGCTTGGGAGACCCAGTACTTC.

The V and J genes are TRBV5-1 and TRBJ1-4; 9 positions match TRBD1. The trim removed 4 bases at V and 6 bases at J, leaving 7 bases unmatched. The CDR3 is 15 residues long. Germline loops: CDR1 SGHRS, CDR2 YFSETQ. The CDR3 coding sequence is TGCGCCAGCAGCAAAACAGGGGGCGAAGATGAAAAACTGTTTTTT. As protein: CASSKTGGEDEKLFF.

The sample holds a few counts of this clonotype. Germline and junction disagree at one end, which may indicate a read error. The gene calls are TRBV11-2 and TRBJ2-1, with TRBD2 matching over 9 bases. Looked up from germline, CDR1 is SGHAT and CDR2 is FQNNGV. This CDR3 comprises 13 residues. This CDR3 reads CASSRRGTSLAYF. CDR3 bases: TGTGCCAGCAGCCGGAGGGGGACTAGCCTAGCGTATTTC. The whole variable domain, remainder taken from reference TRBV11-2 and TRBJ2-1, is EAGVAQSPRYKIIEKRQSVAFWCNPISGHATLYWYQQILGQGPKLLIQFQNNGVVDDSQLPKDRFSAERLKGVDSTLKIQPAKLEDSAVYLCASSRRGTSLAYFGPGTRLTVL.

V gene TRBV29-1 combines with J gene TRBJ2-7; TRBD2 matches at 11 bases. CDR1 and CDR2 from the germline V gene are SQVTM and ANQGSEA. With 5 bases clipped from V and 2 bases from J, the junction kept 8 bases outside the gene matches. CDR3 length: 15 amino acids. The CDR3 sequence: CSVMTGTSGTYEQYV. In nucleotides, the CDR3 is TGCAGCGTTATGACCGGGACTAGCGGAACCTACGAGCAGTACGTC.

This clonotype showed up just a few times. CDR3 region: CASSQEDRGGIQYF. The CDR3 region has the DNA TGCGCCAGCAGCCAAGAGGACAGAGGGGGCATTCAGTACTTC. The rearrangement links TRBV4-1 to TRBJ2-4, with D possibly matching TRBD1 (6 bases). The length of the CDR3 is 14 residues. Germline V gene data show CDR1 as MGHRA and CDR2 as YSYEKL. Trimming shortened V by 0 bases and J by 9 bases, and 12 bases separated the two germline ends.

The chain recombines TRBV11-3 with TRBJ2-3; 10 nucleotides line up with TRBD2. The length of the CDR3 is 16 residues. Germline V gene lookup returns CDR1 SGHNT and CDR2 YENEEA. V gave up 5 bases and J gave up 1 base; unmatched junction bases: 6. This CDR3 reads CASSMGLAPRTDTQYF. As DNA, the CDR3 is TGTGCCAGCAGCATGGGACTAGCGCCCCGCACAGATACGCAGTATTTT.

The rearrangement links TRBV11-2 to TRBJ2-5, with 10 bases identical to TRBD1. Germline CDR1 and CDR2: SGHAT and FQNNGV. The CDR3 sequence is 14 residues long. V was pared by 8 bases and J by 4 bases, with 7 bases of the junction left unmatched. The CDR3 DNA is TGTGCCAGCTCGGACGACAGGGGGCTAGAGACCCAGTACTTC. Its protein product is CASSDDRGLETQYF.

This clonotype turned up a few times. V and J are TRBV18 and TRBJ1-1, with unresolved D. The CDR3 is made up of 14 amino acids. The germline gives CDR1 KGHSH, CDR2 LQKENI. With 1 base removed from V and 0 bases from J, the gap between germline ends came to 6 bases. The CDR3 DNA reads as TGTGCCAGCTCACCACAACAGATGAACACTGAAGCTTTCTTT. This codes for CASSPQQMNTEAFF.

The chain employs TRBV15 and TRBJ1-3; 7 bases match TRBD1. V was pared by 0 bases and J by 0 bases, with 2 bases of the junction left unmatched. Germline V gene sequence: CDR1 LNHNV, CDR2 YYDKDF (reference sequence). The CDR3 spans 16 residues. CDR3 sequence reads: CATSRETGSSGNTIYF. CDR3 nucleotides: TGTGCCACCAGCAGAGAGACAGGGTCCTCTGGAAACACCATATATTTT.

This chain connects TRBV12-3 or TRBV12-4 to TRBJ2-6; D ambiguous. The CDR3 spans 14 residues. With 2 bases removed from V and 2 bases from J, the gap between germline ends came to 4 bases. The CDR3 is CASSLRPGANVLTF. The CDR3 nucleotides read TGTGCCAGCAGTTTACGTCCTGGGGCCAACGTCCTGACTTTC.

The rearrangement uses TRBV3-1 and TRBJ1-5, with D uncertain. Trimming removed 2 bases from V and 2 bases from J, with 10 bases in between. This CDR3 spans 15 amino acids. Germline assignment: CDR1 LGHDT and CDR2 YNNKEL (reference sequence). The CDR3 protein is CASSQQKEGNQPQHF. The CDR3 bases are TGTGCCAGCAGCCAACAGAAGGAGGGCAATCAGCCCCAGCATTTT.

Points on this clonotype: At one end, the junction sequence differs from germline, possibly due to a read error. The chain joins TRBV2 to TRBJ1-3; D unclear. There are 14 residues in the CDR3. Germline CDR1 and CDR2: SNHLY and FYNNEI. DNA of the CDR3: TGTGCCAGCAGCGAAGGCTTCGGGCTACACACCATATATTTT. It codes for CASSEGFGLHTIYF.

This clonotype was counted a few times. The CDR3 region has the DNA TGCAGTGCACCACAGGGTTCCGGAAACACCATATATTTT. This translates into CSAPQGSGNTIYF. This chain joins TRBV20-1 and TRBJ1-3; D might be TRBD1 (6 bases). This CDR3 spans 13 amino acids. V was clipped by 6 bases and J by 4 bases, with 13 bases between them. Germline V gene lookup returns CDR1 DFQATT and CDR2 SNEGSKA (reference sequence).

This clonotype was seen a handful of times. This rearrangement joins TRBV4-1 to TRBJ1-1; D unresolved. CDR1 is MGHRA and CDR2 is YSYEKL in the germline V gene. V lost 3 bases and J lost 5, with 10 bases in between. The CDR3 is made up of 13 amino acids. The CDR3 DNA is TGCGCCAGCAGCCAGGGTCGGGAAACTGAAGCTTTCTTT. Translated, it gives CASSQGRETEAFF.

This rearrangement joins TRBV6-1 to TRBJ2-1; 8 positions match TRBD1. Losses at the gene ends were 1 base for V and 2 bases for J; bases not matched to a gene: 7. This CDR3 spans 17 amino acids. Germline V gene data show CDR1 as MNHNS and CDR2 as SASEGT. The CDR3 region has the DNA TGTGCCAGCAGTGAAGGGCGGGGACAGGTCCCCTACAATGAGCAGTTCTTC. Protein: CASSEGRGQVPYNEQFF.

This clonotype was counted a few times. The chain joins TRBV24-1 to TRBJ2-2, with D perhaps TRBD1 (6 bases). This CDR3 has 16 amino acids. V shed 3 bases and J shed 4 bases, with 14 bases lying between them. Germline-derived CDR1 and CDR2 are KGHDR and SFDVKD. CDR3 DNA: TGTGCCACCAGTGATCCAAGCAGGGGCGGCACCGGGGAGCTGTTTTTT. As protein: CATSDPSRGGTGELFF.

This clonotype was counted at least ten times. The chain recombines TRBV2 with TRBJ2-2, with 8 positions matching TRBD1. J was trimmed by 1 base and V by 6 bases; bases with no gene match: 1. The CDR3 contains 14 residues. The germline V gene has CDR1 SNHLY and CDR2 FYNNEI. This chain's CDR3 is CASRGQVNTGELFF. Written as DNA, the CDR3 is TGTGCCAGCAGGGGACAGGTGAACACCGGGGAGCTGTTTTTT. Full variable domain (outside the CDR3, taken from reference TRBV2 and TRBJ2-2): EPEVTQTPSHQVTQMGQEVILRCVPISNHLYFYWYRQILGQKVEFLVSFYNNEISEKSEIFDDQFSVERPDGSNFTLKIRSTKLEDSAMYFCASRGQVNTGELFFGEGSRLTVL.

V and J are TRBV10-3 and TRBJ2-6, with TRBD1 as a possible D gene (5 bases). The V gene lost 0 bases and the J gene lost 2 bases, with 14 bases spanning the gap. This CDR3 is 18 amino acids long. Per the germline V gene, CDR1 is ENHRY and CDR2 is SYGVKD. The CDR3 loop reads CAISESTALTPGANVLTF. In DNA form, the CDR3 reads TGTGCCATCAGTGAGTCGACAGCCCTCACCCCTGGGGCCAACGTCCTGACTTTC.

This clonotype was seen more than once but under ten times. The chain uses TRBV7-2 and TRBJ2-5; D is undetermined. V lost 4 bases to trimming and J lost 6 bases, with 12 bases between them. Germline CDR1 reads SGHTA; CDR2 reads FQGNSA. This CDR3 has 13 amino acids. CDR3 nucleotides: TGTGCCAGCAGCTCAATTTGGTTACAGACCCAGTACTTC. It yields the protein CASSSIWLQTQYF.

The chain carries TRBV20-1 and TRBJ2-1, with 11 bases matching TRBD1. Germline V gives CDR1 DFQATT, CDR2 SNEGSKA (reference sequence). The CDR3 sequence is 18 residues long. Unmatched junction bases numbered 10, after V lost 2 bases and J lost 1 base. This CDR3 reads CSARLKPGQGVSYNEQFF. For the CDR3, the DNA is TGCAGTGCTAGACTTAAACCGGGACAGGGGGTTTCCTACAATGAGCAGTTCTTC.

This clonotype came up a few times. The chain is built from TRBV3-1 and TRBJ2-7, with 9 bases fitting TRBD1. Germline assignment: CDR1 LGHDT and CDR2 YNNKEL (reference sequence). V trimming: 3 bases; J trimming: 5 bases; junction bases outside the gene matches: 8. This CDR3 is 15 amino acids long. In DNA form, the CDR3 reads TGTGCCAGCAGCCACCAGACAGGGGGGAGAAACGAGCAGTACTTC. It specifies CASSHQTGGRNEQYF.

The V and J genes are TRBV20-1 and TRBJ1-5, with D uncertain. Trimming took off 0 bases at V and 0 bases at J, with 9 bases between the two ends. The CDR3 covers 15 residues. Germline lookup yields CDR1 DFQATT and CDR2 SNEGSKA (reference sequence). Here the CDR3 reads CSARDLRTSNQPQHF. CDR3 sequence (DNA): TGCAGTGCTAGAGATCTAAGGACTAGCAATCAGCCCCAGCATTTT.

The V gene is TRBV11-2, the J gene TRBJ2-7; the D gene could be TRBD1 or TRBD2 (5 bases each). Between the trimmed V and J ends, which lost 0 bases and 9 bases, there was a span of 9 bases. CDR1 is SGHAT, CDR2 FQNNGV, per germline. This CDR3 region has 12 residues. CDR3 residues: CASSLEGVGQYF. The CDR3 region has the DNA TGTGCCAGCAGCTTAGAGGGGGTGGGGCAGTACTTC.

The chain has TRBV2 and TRBJ2-3, with D tentatively TRBD2 (6 bases). V lost 10 bases to trimming and J lost 2 bases, with 19 bases between them. Germline CDR1 SNHLY, CDR2 FYNNEI. The CDR3 totals 15 residues. The CDR3 DNA is TGTGCCACCACGCGGGGCAGGTGGGACACAGATACGCAGTATTTT. Translated: CATTRGRWDTDTQYF. Full variable domain (rest looked up from reference TRBV2 and TRBJ2-3): EPEVTQTPSHQVTQMGQEVILRCVPISNHLYFYWYRQILGQKVEFLVSFYNNEISEKSEIFDDQFSVERPDGSNFTLKIRSTKLEDSAMYFCATTRGRWDTDTQYFGPGTRLTVL.

This clonotype was recorded a few times. The V and J genes are TRBV24-1 and TRBJ2-5, with D perhaps matching TRBD1 (6 bases). The CDR3 totals 13 residues. Germline lookup yields CDR1 KGHDR and CDR2 SFDVKD. V was trimmed by 4 bases and J by 5 bases, leaving 10 bases between them. DNA of the CDR3: TGTGCCACCAGTGAATATACAGGGGAGACCCAGTACTTC. Amino acids: CATSEYTGETQYF.